The clone carrying this TCR beta chain appeared many times. These data are taken from a study of regulatory T cells in long-lasting Graves disease. Assembly of TCR beta libraries relied on iRepertoire HTBI primers together with Arm-PCR of CDR3 regions. Each CDR3 protein is one row after TCRdb ran MiXCR on the multiplex PCR reads. Here the sample spans 200,000 to 250,000 distinct CDR3 sequences, roughly 18% being singletons. Germline CDR1 SGHNT, CDR2 YENEEA. The CDR3 is 15 residues long. Deletions cut 4 bases from V and 0 bases from J, with 12 bases between. The time point denotes: newly diagnosed GD, antithyroid drugs for less than 3 months. RNA from PBMCs was the source of the TCR library. These data are also associated with another study on T cells in Graves' hyperthyroidism and ophthalmopathy. That work states: Blood samples included most of the expanded thyroid clonotypes exceeding 0.001.

J is TRBJ1-1 and V is TRBV11-3; D gene uncertain. The origin of this receptor is a woman in her 30s with Graves disease. Sequencing used peripheral blood mononuclear cells (PBMCs), obtained at new diagnosis, from a patient treated with antithyroid drugs. The CDR3 loop is CASSSAGPMNTEAFF. Written as DNA, the CDR3 is TGTGCCAGCAGCTCTGCGGGCCCCATGAACACTGAAGCTTTCTTT.